This note documents a single T cell receptor beta chain sequence. TCRdb's copy holds only in-frame clones and misses some; the assay was immunoSEQ multiplex PCR. The data show hundreds of thousands of clones, with about 85% seen just once and 0.85% to 1% held by the top ten. The data stem from a study of blood T cell repertoires in COVID-19. In the study overall: PBMCs, B-cell-depleted T cells, or T cells were the source of the cDNA or gDNA that made up the material.

Trimming removed 4 bases from V and 4 bases from J; junction bases left unmatched: 5. CDR3 length equals 14 residues. In germline, CDR1 is MNHEY, CDR2 SVGAGI. This clonotype originated in a man aged 35-49 years with acute or convalescent COVID-19. The sample consisted of peripheral blood. The gene calls are TRBV6-5 and TRBJ1-1, with 8 positions matching TRBD1. The CDR3 DNA sequence: TGTGCCAGCAGTTGGGACAGGAAAAGCACTGAAGCTTTCTTT. Its translation is CASSWDRKSTEAFF.